These 27 T cell receptor beta chains share one sample of origin, sequenced in a study of technical replicates of blood from a few donors. Only in-frame clones appear in the TCRdb table, and some are missing; sequencing was by immunoSEQ multiplex PCR. The table has around 29,000 clones, just over 90% seen once; the top ten hold roughly 4%. The source material was PBMCs. The receptor source for this set is a human donor in good health. Some clones in this sample may be carry-over from other donors' samples.

The chain recombines TRBV30 with TRBJ2-5; D is unclear. In germline, CDR1 is GTSNPN, CDR2 SVGIG (reference sequence). This CDR3 is built from 13 residues. The germline V and J ends were trimmed by 2 bases and 0 bases, with 7 bases remaining between them. CDR3 sequence reads: CAWSHPDQETQYF. The DNA for the CDR3 is TGTGCCTGGAGTCATCCGGACCAAGAGACCCAGTACTTC.

CDR3 DNA sequence: TGTGCCAGTAGTCAAGGGGGCGTAAGGGAGCCCCAGCATTTT. Translation gives CASSQGGVREPQHF. The chain joins TRBV19 to TRBJ1-5, with 7 positions matching TRBD1. This CDR3 comprises 14 residues. Trimming took 5 bases from V and 8 from J; bases not matched to a gene: 9. CDR1 is LNHDA and CDR2 is SQIVND in the germline V gene (reference sequence).

The J gene is TRBJ1-1, the V gene TRBV19, with D perhaps TRBD1 (5 bases). This CDR3 has 15 amino acids. Trimming shortened V by 2 bases and J by 7 bases, and 17 bases separated the two germline ends. In germline, CDR1 is LNHDA, CDR2 SQIVND (reference sequence). The CDR3 bases are TGTGCCAGTAGTATAATATATGGGGCCGACAGTGAAGCTTTCTTT. Residues: CASSIIYGADSEAFF.

The V call is TRBV9, the J call TRBJ2-2; D might be TRBD1 (6 bases). The V and J ends lost 3 bases and 4 bases respectively, with 10 bases between them. CDR1 is SGDLS, CDR2 YYNGEE, per germline. The CDR3 loop spans 14 amino acids. The DNA for the CDR3 is TGTGCCAGCAGCGGCCTGACAGGCACCGGGGAGCTGTTTTTT. Residues: CASSGLTGTGELFF.

J is TRBJ1-2 and V is TRBV6-5, with 7 positions matching TRBD1. Looked up from germline, CDR1 is MNHEY and CDR2 is SVGAGI. CDR3 length: 15 amino acids. The ends lost 5 bases at V and 0 bases at J; junction bases unmatched: 6. For the CDR3, the DNA is TGTGCCAGCAGTGCCGGGACAGTAGCTAACTATGGCTACACCTTC. Translated: CASSAGTVANYGYTF.

The V call is TRBV29-1, the J call TRBJ1-1; tentative D call: TRBD1 (5 bases). The germline V gene has CDR1 SQVTM and CDR2 ANQGSEA. Trimming stripped 2 bases from V and 4 bases from J, with 11 bases between. CDR3 length: 13 residues. CDR3 in DNA: TGCAGCGTTGAATTGGATCAGGGCACTGAAGCTTTCTTT. Translated: CSVELDQGTEAFF. The full variable domain, rest sourced from reference TRBV29-1 and TRBJ1-1, is SAVISQKPSRDICQRGTSLTIQCQVDSQVTMMFWYRQQPGQSLTLIATANQGSEATYESGFVIDKFPISRPNLTFSTLTVSNMSPEDSSIYLCSVELDQGTEAFFGQGTRLTVV.

V usage is TRBV30 and J usage is TRBJ2-7; 9 nucleotides agree with TRBD2. The CDR3 loop spans 16 amino acids. Trimming cost V 1 base and J 0 bases; bases outside gene matches: 7. CDR1 is GTSNPN, CDR2 SVGIG, per germline (reference sequence). The CDR3 nucleotides read TGTGCCTGGAGTGCTCGACTAGCGGATAGCTCCTACGAGCAGTACTTC. Translated, it gives CAWSARLADSSYEQYF.

This rearrangement joins TRBV13 to TRBJ2-3, with D maybe TRBD1 (6 bases). Germline V gene lookup returns CDR1 PRHDT and CDR2 FYEKMQ (reference sequence). With 5 bases removed from V and 2 bases from J, the gap between germline ends came to 8 bases. CDR3 length: 13 residues. The CDR3 DNA reads TGTGCCAGCAGCCACAGGGACACAGATACGCAGTATTTT. It yields the protein CASSHRDTDTQYF.

This clone was seen a handful of times. The chain has TRBV10-3 and TRBJ2-1; 7 bases map to TRBD2. V dropped 11 bases and J dropped 4; count of bases not matched to a gene: 11. CDR1 and CDR2 from the germline V gene are ENHRY and SYGVKD. CDR3 size: 14 residues. The CDR3, as DNA: TGTGCCTCCCGGCGGGGGTCCCCTTACAATGAGCAGTTCTTC. As protein: CASRRGSPYNEQFF.

The chain uses TRBV29-1 and TRBJ1-1; D is perhaps TRBD1 (5 bases). The V gene lost 7 bases and the J gene lost 0 bases, with 9 bases spanning the gap. Germline values: CDR1 SQVTM, CDR2 ANQGSEA. This CDR3 is 12 amino acids long. The CDR3 bases are TGCAGCGCCGACAGACTGAACACTGAAGCTTTCTTT. Its translation is CSADRLNTEAFF.

The chain couples TRBV11-2 to TRBJ2-1; D perhaps matches TRBD2 (7 bases). Germline V lookup: CDR1 SGHAT, CDR2 FQNNGV. V lost 0 bases and J lost 10, with 16 bases in between. The CDR3 has 15 amino acids. The CDR3 region has the DNA TGTGCCAGCAGCTTAGAAGGGAGGGGGGGCAACGAGCAGTTCTTC. It specifies CASSLEGRGGNEQFF.

This clone was detected only once. The chain joins TRBV27 to TRBJ2-5; D gene unclear. The CDR3 length is 12 residues. Looked up from germline, CDR1 is MNHEY and CDR2 is SMNVEV (reference sequence). V gave up 7 bases and J gave up 5 bases, with 11 bases separating them. CDR3 protein: CASTPGFETQYF. The CDR3 nucleotides read TGTGCCAGCACCCCGGGTTTCGAGACCCAGTACTTC.

The chain links TRBV19 to TRBJ1-1; TRBD1 is a possible D gene (5 bases). V lost 9 bases and J 1 base, leaving 9 bases between the germline ends. The germline V gene has CDR1 LNHDA and CDR2 SQIVND (reference sequence). The CDR3 has 12 amino acids. The DNA of the CDR3 is TGTGCCAGCGGACACCCGAACACTGAAGCTTTCTTT. Protein sequence: CASGHPNTEAFF.

V gene TRBV5-4 combines with J gene TRBJ2-3; D possibly corresponds to TRBD2 (7 bases). This CDR3 spans 14 amino acids. Germline-derived CDR1 and CDR2 are SGHNT and YYREEE (reference sequence). Trimming stripped 1 base from V and 5 bases from J, with 11 bases between. The DNA for the CDR3 is TGTGCCAGCAGCTTGAAAGGGGGGGGAGATACGCAGTATTTT. It encodes CASSLKGGGDTQYF.

The gene calls are TRBV5-8 and TRBJ2-3, with no clear D. CDR1 is SGHTS, CDR2 YDEGEE, per germline. The CDR3 extends over 16 amino acids. Trimming left V 0 bases short and J 4 bases short, with 15 bases between. The CDR3 region has the DNA TGTGCCAGCAGCTTGGGGGCCCCAATCGAGCCAGATACGCAGTATTTT. It encodes CASSLGAPIEPDTQYF.

The V gene is TRBV30, the J gene TRBJ2-2, with 9 bases identical to TRBD2. Germline-derived CDR1 and CDR2 are GTSNPN and SVGIG (reference sequence). The CDR3 runs 15 residues. The trim removed 3 bases at V and 3 bases at J, leaving 5 bases unmatched. For the CDR3, the DNA is TGTGCCTGGAGCCGTAGCGGGAGTCACACCGGGGAGCTGTTTTTT. Amino acids: CAWSRSGSHTGELFF.

This sequence joins TRBV2 and TRBJ2-5, with 13 bases matching TRBD2. Trimming cost V 6 bases and J 4 bases; bases outside gene matches: 14. From germline, CDR1 is SNHLY and CDR2 FYNNEI. The CDR3 covers 18 residues. This chain's CDR3 is CASSLGLAGVRYLETQYF. CDR3 bases: TGTGCCAGCAGCCTCGGACTAGCGGGAGTAAGATATCTAGAGACCCAGTACTTC. The full variable domain, in which reference TRBV2 and TRBJ2-5 provide the parts outside the CDR3, is EPEVTQTPSHQVTQMGQEVILRCVPISNHLYFYWYRQILGQKVEFLVSFYNNEISEKSEIFDDQFSVERPDGSNFTLKIRSTKLEDSAMYFCASSLGLAGVRYLETQYFGPGTRLLVL.

The chain couples TRBV7-9 to TRBJ1-5; D is possibly TRBD1 (5 bases). V was trimmed by 2 bases and J by 7 bases, leaving 27 bases between them. The CDR3 loop spans 19 amino acids. Per germline, CDR1 SEHNR and CDR2 FQNEAQ (reference sequence). The CDR3 nucleotides read TGTGCCAGCAGCTTATCCAGCCTGTCAGGGCCCTTGGCGGAACAGCCCCAGCATTTT. Protein: CASSLSSLSGPLAEQPQHF.

V is TRBV5-6 and J is TRBJ1-2, with 7 nucleotides matching TRBD1. The CDR3 spans 15 residues. Germline CDR1 is SGHDT and CDR2 is YYEEEE. Losses at the gene ends were 0 bases for V and 0 bases for J; bases not matched to a gene: 2. This CDR3 is CASSLDRGANYGYTF. In DNA, the CDR3 is TGTGCCAGCAGCTTGGACAGGGGAGCTAACTATGGCTACACCTTC.

The chain joins TRBV10-3 to TRBJ1-2, with 10 bases aligning to TRBD1. Trimming removed 1 base from V and 7 bases from J; junction bases left unmatched: 3. The CDR3 contains 14 residues. Germline loops: CDR1 ENHRY, CDR2 SYGVKD. As DNA, the CDR3 is TGTGCCATCAGTGAGTACGACAGGGGGCCTGGCTACACCTTC. Translated, it gives CAISEYDRGPGYTF.

This rearrangement joins TRBV4-2 to TRBJ2-6, with D unresolved. Trimming removed 5 bases from V and 0 bases from J, with 11 bases in between. This CDR3 comprises 16 residues. Germline-derived CDR1 and CDR2 are LGHNA and YNFKEQ. The CDR3 coding sequence is TGTGCCAGCAGCGCCTTACCGAGCTCTGGGGCCAACGTCCTGACTTTC. Residues: CASSALPSSGANVLTF.

The chain joins TRBV6-6 to TRBJ1-2, with 7 positions matching TRBD1. Germline V CDR1 and CDR2: MNHNY, SVGAGI (reference sequence). Trimming took 6 bases from V and 7 from J; bases not matched to a gene: 8. The CDR3 spans 13 residues. In DNA form, the CDR3 reads TGTGCCAGCAGGGCGGAGGGGGCGTTTGGCTACACCTTC. Protein product: CASRAEGAFGYTF.

The rearrangement links TRBV11-2 to TRBJ2-7, with 8 nucleotides matching TRBD1. Germline CDR1 SGHAT, CDR2 FQNNGV. The CDR3 length is 15 residues. V was clipped by 1 base and J by 3 bases; unmatched bases: 5. The CDR3 protein is CASSLGDRGGYEQYF. DNA for the CDR3: TGTGCCAGCAGCTTAGGCGACAGGGGAGGCTACGAGCAGTACTTC. The entire variable domain, with the rest obtained from reference TRBV11-2 and TRBJ2-7, is as follows: EAGVAQSPRYKIIEKRQSVAFWCNPISGHATLYWYQQILGQGPKLLIQFQNNGVVDDSQLPKDRFSAERLKGVDSTLKIQPAKLEDSAVYLCASSLGDRGGYEQYFGPGTRLTVT.

The chain is built from TRBV6-6 and TRBJ2-3, with 9 bases lining up with TRBD2. V lost 7 bases to trimming and J lost 3 bases; unmatched junction nucleotides: 8. This CDR3 is built from 15 residues. CDR1 and CDR2 (germline): MNHNY, SVGAGI (reference sequence). The CDR3 is CASTYGGRETDTQYF. The CDR3 DNA sequence: TGTGCCAGCACCTACGGCGGGAGGGAAACAGATACGCAGTATTTT.

J is TRBJ2-7 and V is TRBV21-1; TRBD2 is the table's D call, not checked against the DNA. TRBV21-1 is listed as a pseudogene. This CDR3 is 13 amino acids long. The CDR3 coding sequence is TGTGCCAGCAGCAATGACGGGGGATACGAGCAGTACTTC. It specifies CASSNDGGYEQYF.

This chain uses TRBV19 with TRBJ2-3; 7 bases map to TRBD2. After removal of 3 bases from V and 2 bases from J, the junction contained 14 bases not matched to a gene. The CDR3 runs 18 residues. Germline V gene data show CDR1 as LNHDA and CDR2 as SQIVND (reference sequence). CDR3 amino acids: CASSMRQLAVPLTDTQYF. The DNA of the CDR3 is TGTGCCAGTAGTATGCGTCAGCTAGCGGTACCGCTCACAGATACGCAGTATTTT.

The V gene is TRBV19, the J gene TRBJ1-2, with 8 bases aligning to TRBD1. Germline V gives CDR1 LNHDA, CDR2 SQIVND (reference sequence). V was clipped by 5 bases and J by 4 bases; unmatched bases: 12. The CDR3 is 16 residues long. DNA for the CDR3: TGTGCCAGTAGTCCGCCACTCGGACAGGGTAGCTATGGCTACACCTTC. This codes for CASSPPLGQGSYGYTF.